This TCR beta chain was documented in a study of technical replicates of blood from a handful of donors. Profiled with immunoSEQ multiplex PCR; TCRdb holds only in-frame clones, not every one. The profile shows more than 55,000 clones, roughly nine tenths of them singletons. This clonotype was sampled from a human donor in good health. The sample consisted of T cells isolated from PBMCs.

DNA for the CDR3: TGTGCCAGCAGTGAAGAAGGAGGGTACACTGAAGCTTTCTTT. Its translation: CASSEEGGYTEAFF. The chain is built from TRBV6-1 and TRBJ1-1; no clear D gene. CDR3 length: 14 residues. V was cut by 1 base and J by 3 bases, with 9 bases left in between. Germline V CDR1 and CDR2: MNHNS, SASEGT.